Listed below are T cell receptor beta chains from one sample, sequenced in a study of CD8 T cells in Susac syndrome. TCRdb fed the immunoSEQ multiplex PCR reads into MiXCR, producing one record per CDR3 protein. The table shows almost 450,000 distinct CDR3 sequences, with around 83% occurring only once. The sequenced material came from CD8+ T cells from PBMCs. These receptors were collected from a human donor with multiple sclerosis. CDR3s include the opening cysteine and the closing phenylalanine or tryptophan. Each record gives: V gene, D gene, clone size, J gene, CDR3 protein, CDR3 DNA. A D gene is named only where the DNA matches it firmly. Where a row states a size, it is once, few, many or the class of an expanded clone; other rows omit it.

>TRBV6-5|-|-|TRBJ2-7
CASSYAVFGGYEQYF
TGTGCCAGCAGTTACGCGGTCTTCGGCGGCTACGAGCAGTACTTC
>TRBV9|-|-|TRBJ1-1
CASSVGPRQALNTEAFF
TGTGCCAGCAGCGTAGGCCCTAGGCAGGCCCTGAACACTGAAGCTTTCTTT
>TRBV6-1|TRBD2|-|TRBJ2-2
CALDPTGGPNTGELFF
TGTGCCCTGGACCCGACGGGAGGGCCCAACACCGGGGAGCTGTTTTTT
>TRBV20-1|TRBD1|-|TRBJ1-2
CTQAAQTGVGYTF
TGCACCCAAGCAGCCCAGACAGGGGTTGGCTACACCTTC
>TRBV6-1|-|-|TRBJ2-1
CASSEPWDAREQFF
TGTGCCAGCAGTGAACCCTGGGACGCCCGTGAGCAGTTCTTC
>TRBV27|-|-|TRBJ1-2
CASSLVGSEGYTF
TGTGCCAGCAGTTTAGTAGGTTCTGAGGGCTACACCTTC
>TRBV7-8|-|-|TRBJ2-3
CASSQPLQGTPSSTDTQYF
TGTGCCAGCAGCCAACCGCTACAGGGAACTCCTTCATCCACAGATACGCAGTATTTT
>TRBV29-1|-|-|TRBJ1-1
CSAGRGLNTEAFF
TGCAGCGCCGGCAGAGGCTTGAACACTGAAGCTTTCTTT
>TRBV12-5|-|-|TRBJ2-3
CASGLVVGQRTDTQYF
TGTGCTAGTGGTTTGGTAGTTGGACAAAGGACAGATACGCAGTATTTT
>TRBV4-1|-|-|TRBJ2-3
CASSQVSVGGQPDTQYF
TGCGCCAGCAGCCAAGTTTCGGTTGGGGGCCAGCCAGATACGCAGTATTTT
>TRBV4-1|-|few|TRBJ2-7
CASSQDLGLGRLEQYF
TGCGCCAGCAGCCAAGATCTTGGACTGGGAAGGCTAGAGCAGTACTTC
>TRBV5-4|-|-|TRBJ2-7
CASSGVPPAIHEQYF
TGTGCCAGCAGCGGGGTCCCCCCGGCGATCCACGAGCAGTACTTC
>TRBV27|TRBD1|-|TRBJ1-1
CASSRTGAAQNTEAFF
TGTGCCAGCAGTAGAACAGGGGCAGCTCAGAACACTGAAGCTTTCTTT
>TRBV5-5|TRBD1|-|TRBJ2-1
CASSPRQGLSGEQFF
TGTGCCAGCAGCCCTCGACAGGGCCTCTCGGGGGAGCAGTTCTTC
>TRBV25-1|-|-|TRBJ1-2
CASSDRAGYTF
TGTGCCAGCAGTGACAGGGCTGGCTACACCTTC
>TRBV6-1|-|-|TRBJ1-5
CASSGLDRRPQHF
TGTGCCAGCAGTGGTTTAGACCGCCGGCCCCAGCATTTT
>TRBV2|-|-|TRBJ1-1
CASTSGEGVNTEAFF
TGTGCCAGCACTTCAGGGGAGGGAGTGAACACTGAAGCTTTCTTT
>TRBV6-1|-|-|TRBJ1-1
CASTGMMMNTEAFF
TGTGCCAGCACGGGAATGATGATGAACACTGAAGCTTTCTTT
>TRBV12-5|TRBD2|-|TRBJ2-2
CASGLVGLAGARGTGELFF
TGTGCTAGTGGTTTGGTGGGACTAGCGGGGGCTCGAGGCACCGGGGAGCTGTTTTTT
>TRBV30|TRBD2|-|TRBJ2-7
CAAGGAPYEQYF
TGTGCCGCCGGGGGGGCCCCCTACGAGCAGTACTTC
>TRBV5-1|TRBD1|-|TRBJ1-1
CASSPEGARGTEAFF
TGCGCCAGCAGCCCGGAGGGGGCGCGAGGCACTGAAGCTTTCTTT
>TRBV20-1|TRBD2|-|TRBJ2-3
CSASGLTSVHTDTQYF
TGCAGTGCTTCCGGCTTGACTAGCGTACACACAGATACGCAGTATTTT
>TRBV19|-|-|TRBJ2-1
CASSNTRYNEQFF
TGTGCCAGTAGTAATACCCGCTACAATGAGCAGTTCTTC
>TRBV27|TRBD2|-|TRBJ2-7
CASSLLAGGTGEQYF
TGTGCCAGCAGTTTACTAGCGGGGGGGACGGGCGAGCAGTACTTC
>TRBV20-1|TRBD2|-|TRBJ2-1
CSPLGWTSGKVEQFF
TGCAGTCCCTTGGGGTGGACTAGCGGGAAGGTCGAGCAGTTCTTC
>TRBV4-1|-|-|TRBJ1-2
CASSQGGEPYGYTF
TGCGCCAGCAGCCAAGGAGGCGAGCCCTATGGCTACACCTTC
>TRBV20-1|-|-|TRBJ1-5
CSAGTSDGNEGNQPQHF
TGCAGTGCCGGGACATCCGACGGTAATGAGGGAAATCAGCCCCAGCATTTT
>TRBV5-5|TRBD1|once|TRBJ1-1
CASTLQGEMGTEAFF
TGTGCCAGCACCCTACAGGGGGAAATGGGCACTGAAGCTTTCTTT
>TRBV6-5|TRBD2|-|TRBJ2-1
CASRIGLGTNEQFF
TGTGCCAGCCGCATCGGACTAGGTACCAATGAGCAGTTCTTC
>TRBV5-6|-|-|TRBJ1-2
CASSLGLGVNADGYTF
TGTGCCAGCAGCTTGGGCCTGGGGGTCAATGCGGATGGCTACACCTTC
>TRBV7-9|-|-|TRBJ2-7
CASSPSAGTDVYEQYF
TGTGCCAGCAGCCCTTCGGCGGGGACGGATGTCTACGAGCAGTACTTC
>TRBV27|TRBD1|-|TRBJ1-1
CASSPQGVVTEAFF
TGTGCCAGCAGTCCACAGGGGGTGGTAACTGAAGCTTTCTTT
>TRBV5-6|-|-|TRBJ1-2
CASRSQGYGDTF
TGTGCCAGCAGGTCTCAGGGTTATGGCGACACCTTC
>TRBV29-1|-|-|TRBJ1-1
CSVELGTEAFF
TGCAGCGTTGAGTTAGGGACTGAAGCTTTCTTT
>TRBV10-1|-|-|TRBJ1-1
CASSESLAHEAFF
TGCGCCAGCAGTGAGTCTTTGGCGCATGAAGCTTTCTTT
>TRBV15|-|-|TRBJ2-3
CATSSFRADELTDTQYF
TGTGCCACCAGCAGTTTTAGGGCAGACGAACTCACAGATACGCAGTATTTT
>TRBV27|-|-|TRBJ2-7
CASSSGTWSYEQYF
TGTGCCAGCAGTTCCGGGACTTGGTCCTACGAGCAGTACTTC
>TRBV27|-|once|TRBJ1-5
CASSLSFNIGGNQPQHF
TGTGCCAGCAGTTTATCCTTCAACATTGGGGGCAATCAGCCCCAGCATTTT
>TRBV28|-|-|TRBJ2-1
CASSFHSLSYNEQFF
TGTGCCAGCAGTTTCCACTCCCTCTCCTACAATGAGCAGTTCTTC
>TRBV7-9|-|-|TRBJ1-1
CASSRPPLSGTEAFF
TGTGCCAGCAGCCGGCCCCCCCTTAGTGGAACTGAAGCTTTCTTT
>TRBV10-3|-|-|TRBJ1-6
CAISESIGGAPLHF
TGTGCCATCAGTGAGTCAATAGGGGGGGCACCCCTCCACTTT
>TRBV7-6|-|-|TRBJ2-5
CASSNLPFVDGRVTQYF
TGTGCCAGCAGTAACCTACCTTTTGTGGACGGGCGGGTCACCCAGTACTTC
>TRBV4-1|-|-|TRBJ2-2
CASSPHREMRGTGELFF
TGCGCCAGCAGCCCGCACAGGGAAATGAGGGGCACCGGGGAGCTGTTTTTT
>TRBV3-1|TRBD1|-|TRBJ1-2
CASSQDLVSGTGENYGYTF
TGTGCCAGCAGCCAAGATCTAGTTTCCGGGACAGGGGAAAACTATGGCTACACCTTC
>TRBV19|-|-|TRBJ2-1
CASSPGIEQFF
TGTGCCAGTAGCCCGGGCATCGAGCAGTTCTTC
>TRBV20-1|TRBD1|-|TRBJ1-1
CSAKPVLTGEWTEVFF
TGCAGTGCTAAACCAGTATTAACAGGGGAGTGGACTGAAGTTTTCTTT
>TRBV27|TRBD1|-|TRBJ2-4
CASSLTRQGGLDSAKNIQYF
TGTGCCAGCAGCTTAACTCGACAGGGGGGGCTGGATTCAGCCAAAAACATTCAGTACTTC
>TRBV6-6|-|once|TRBJ1-3
CASSPWGGTADTIYF
TGTGCCAGCAGCCCCTGGGGGGGGACTGCAGACACCATATATTTT
>TRBV20-1|-|-|TRBJ1-2
CSARSTVNYGYTF
TGCAGTGCTCGTTCGACAGTTAACTATGGCTACACCTTC
>TRBV4-1|-|once|TRBJ2-1
CASSQEDIQYNEQFF
TGCGCCAGCAGCCAAGAGGATATTCAGTACAATGAGCAGTTCTTC
>TRBV4-1|-|-|TRBJ2-1
CASSQRPRSFYNEQFF
TGCGCCAGCAGCCAGCGACCCCGCTCGTTTTACAATGAGCAGTTCTTC
>TRBV29-1|-|-|TRBJ2-7
CSVNTGRSYEQYF
TGCAGCGTGAATACAGGGAGGTCCTACGAGCAGTACTTC
>TRBV27|-|-|TRBJ2-3
CASSPPGLSGTQYF
TGTGCCAGCAGTCCCCCTGGACTCTCTGGTACGCAGTATTTT